Each of the 5 T cell receptor beta chains below was sequenced from the same sample in a study of early T cells in non-severe SARS-CoV-2 infection. TCRdb fed the 5' RACE reads into MiXCR, producing one record per CDR3 protein. The sample carries tens of thousands of distinct CDR3 sequences, around 12% recorded once. Sequenced input: whole blood. Every receptor here comes from an adult who was a healthcare worker with PCR-confirmed SARS-CoV-2 infection or an uninfected control (not recorded which).

This clonotype has ten or more counts. The chain carries TRBV27 and TRBJ1-6, with D unclear. CDR1 and CDR2 from the germline V gene are MNHEY and SMNVEV (reference sequence). This CDR3 comprises 15 residues. V shed 3 bases and J shed 10 bases, with 16 bases lying between them. The CDR3 protein is CASSFVKGVGSPLHF. The CDR3 DNA is TGTGCCAGCAGTTTTGTTAAGGGAGTAGGATCACCCCTCCACTTT.

In its sample, this clonotype was seen a few times. The V call is TRBV4-1, the J call TRBJ2-5; the D is unclear. This CDR3 has 15 amino acids. Deletions cut 5 bases from V and 2 bases from J, with 15 bases between. Germline loops: CDR1 MGHRA, CDR2 YSYEKL. CDR3 in DNA: TGCGCCAGCAGCAAGCCCTTCACGAAACAAGAGACCCAGTACTTC. Amino acids: CASSKPFTKQETQYF.

This clonotype was picked up a small number of times. This chain connects TRBV10-2 to TRBJ2-1; 11 bases agree with TRBD2. Trimming removed 9 bases from V and 3 bases from J; junction bases left unmatched: 7. The CDR3 loop spans 15 amino acids. Germline-derived CDR1 and CDR2 are WSHSY and SAAADI. The CDR3 sequence is CASRASGGNYNEQFF. The CDR3 DNA reads TGCGCCAGTAGGGCTAGCGGGGGGAACTACAATGAGCAGTTCTTC.

This clonotype appeared a few times. The J gene is TRBJ2-3, the V gene TRBV27, with D possibly being TRBD2 (6 bases). There are 11 residues in the CDR3. Trimming shortened V by 5 bases and J by 7 bases, and 7 bases separated the two germline ends. Germline CDR1 and CDR2: MNHEY and SMNVEV (reference sequence). In nucleotides, the CDR3 is TGTGCCAGCAGTGCGGGGAATACGCAGTATTTT. Amino acids: CASSAGNTQYF.

This clonotype was counted at least ten times. The chain links TRBV5-6 to TRBJ1-1; D gene ambiguous. Germline CDR1 SGHDT, CDR2 YYEEEE. CDR3 length equals 13 residues. The V and J ends lost 1 base and 3 bases respectively, with 7 bases between them. CDR3 protein: CASSLKGYTEAFF. The CDR3 DNA follows: TGTGCCAGCAGCTTGAAAGGATACACTGAAGCTTTCTTT.